The 21 T cell receptor beta chains listed next were all sequenced from one sample in a study of blood T cell repertoires in COVID-19 (TCRdb year 2020). The library was produced with the immunoSEQ multiplex PCR assay. Imported from immuneACCESS, the table was reduced by TCRdb to in-frame sequences with V and J called. These copies leave out some clones; in studies compared against another copy, an unresolved V gene accounts for under half, and the cause of the remainder is not known. The sample records around 43,000 clones, approximately 86% of which are singletons. Of the sample, around 31% falls within the top ten clones. Sequencing used peripheral blood. These receptors came from a woman of 80 years or more with acute or convalescent COVID-19.

The V call is TRBV7-6, the J call TRBJ2-1; TRBD2 matches 9 bases. Germline CDR1 reads SGHVS; CDR2 reads FNYEAQ. The V and J ends lost 0 bases and 10 bases, in that order; junction bases with no gene match: 7. The length of the CDR3 is 15 residues. CDR3 sequence: CASSLAQAGGREQFF. The CDR3, as DNA: TGTGCCAGCAGCTTAGCGCAGGCGGGAGGGAGGGAGCAGTTCTTC.

The gene calls are TRBV2 and TRBJ2-2, with D possibly being TRBD2 (5 bases). The CDR3 covers 13 residues. The germline V gene encodes CDR1 SNHLY and CDR2 FYNNEI. V gave up 1 base and J gave up 6 bases, with 6 bases separating them. The DNA for the CDR3 is TGTGCCAGCAGTGAAGGAGGGTCCGGGGAGCTGTTTTTT. This sequence encodes CASSEGGSGELFF.

This chain joins TRBV5-4 and TRBJ2-2; the D is unclear. V gave up 0 bases and J gave up 1 base, with 7 bases separating them. The length of the CDR3 is 15 residues. Germline V CDR1 and CDR2: SGHNT, YYREEE (reference sequence). The DNA for the CDR3 is TGTGCCAGCAGCTTGGCACTCGGGAACACCGGGGAGCTGTTTTTT. Protein sequence: CASSLALGNTGELFF.

V and J are TRBV19 and TRBJ1-2; TRBD1 matches 8 bases. V was pared by 5 bases and J by 4 bases, with 3 bases of the junction left unmatched. This CDR3 comprises 13 residues. Per germline, CDR1 LNHDA and CDR2 SQIVND (reference sequence). CDR3: CASSQGAPYGYTF. The CDR3 DNA is TGTGCCAGTAGTCAGGGGGCCCCCTATGGCTACACCTTC.

The chain links TRBV6-5 to TRBJ1-2; 8 bases line up with TRBD1. Germline V gives CDR1 MNHEY, CDR2 SVGAGI. CDR3 length: 12 residues. Trimming at V came to 8 bases and at J to 10 bases, leaving 9 bases not matched to a gene. The CDR3, as DNA: TGTGCCAGCGCCACAGGGGGGATCTCCTACACCTTC. Translating gives CASATGGISYTF.

The V call is TRBV6-5, the J call TRBJ2-2; 7 nucleotides match TRBD2. The CDR3 covers 16 residues. CDR1 is MNHEY, CDR2 SVGAGI, per germline. V shed 4 bases and J 5 bases; nucleotides not matched to a gene: 10. The CDR3, as DNA: TGTGCCAGCAGTTCCCACCCCGGGGGAGGGACCGGGGAGCTGTTTTTT. As protein: CASSSHPGGGTGELFF.

This rearrangement joins TRBV5-1 to TRBJ1-1; D is unclear. The germline gives CDR1 SGHRS, CDR2 YFSETQ. The CDR3 is 14 amino acids. Trimming cost V 4 bases and J 11 bases, with 21 bases left between them. The CDR3 here is CASSPGVPNSLAFF. The CDR3, as DNA: TGCGCCAGCAGCCCGGGAGTCCCGAATAGTCTGGCTTTCTTT.

V usage is TRBV11-2 and J usage is TRBJ2-3, with TRBD2 matching over 10 bases. V lost 3 bases to trimming and J lost 11 bases; unmatched junction nucleotides: 14. CDR3 length: 16 residues. The germline V gene encodes CDR1 SGHAT and CDR2 FQNNGV. The CDR3 region is CASSFGGTSDAGKQYF. The CDR3, as DNA: TGTGCCAGCAGCTTTGGTGGGACTAGCGACGCGGGGAAGCAGTATTTT.

The rearrangement uses TRBV2 and TRBJ2-5; 14 bases map to TRBD2. In germline, CDR1 is SNHLY, CDR2 FYNNEI. The CDR3 is 17 residues long. V lost 6 bases, J lost 5 bases, and 11 bases stayed unmatched. The CDR3 is CASRGTSGSFGWETQYF. The CDR3 DNA is TGTGCCAGCAGGGGGACTAGCGGGAGCTTTGGTTGGGAGACCCAGTACTTC.

The gene calls are TRBV6-7 and TRBJ2-1; TRBD2 matches at 10 bases. TRBV6-7 is labeled an ORF, and its function is uncertain. J was trimmed by 6 bases and V by 8 bases; bases with no gene match: 16. The CDR3 loop spans 17 amino acids. The CDR3 bases are TGTGCCAGCGTTTCGGGTACCTCCCGGACTAGCGGCAATGAGCAGTTCTTC. Translating gives CASVSGTSRTSGNEQFF.

V gene TRBV19 combines with J gene TRBJ1-4; 10 bases map to TRBD1. Germline lookup yields CDR1 LNHDA and CDR2 SQIVND (reference sequence). Unmatched junction bases numbered 7, after V lost 6 bases and J lost 6 bases. The CDR3 covers 15 residues. The CDR3 region has the DNA TGTGCCAGTAGCCATACCGGGACAGGGGATGAAAAACTGTTTTTT. This codes for CASSHTGTGDEKLFF.

In its sample, this clone was seen a few times. The V gene is TRBV12-5, the J gene TRBJ2-2; TRBD1 matches 10 bases. The germline V gene has CDR1 LGHNT and CDR2 FRNRAP. V gave up 3 bases and J gave up 6 bases; unmatched junction bases: 7. The CDR3 is made up of 16 amino acids. The CDR3 reads CASGFPWTGGAGELFF. The CDR3 region has the DNA TGTGCTAGTGGTTTCCCGTGGACAGGGGGGGCCGGGGAGCTGTTTTTT.

This chain connects TRBV10-3 to TRBJ2-1; D gene ambiguous. V was pared by 3 bases and J by 6 bases, with 3 bases between. Germline values: CDR1 ENHRY, CDR2 SYGVKD. There are 11 residues in the CDR3. The CDR3 nucleotides read TGTGCCATCAGTGACGGCAATGAGCAGTTCTTC. This translates into CAISDGNEQFF.

The V gene is TRBV21-1, the J gene TRBJ1-2. TRBV21-1 is shown as a pseudogene. CDR3 length equals 15 residues. CDR3: CAKLNENRRFYGYTF. The CDR3 bases are TGTGCCAAACTTAATGAGAACCGGAGATTTTATGGCTACACCTTC.

The gene calls are TRBV28 and TRBJ2-2; maybe TRBD1 (7 bases). Germline loops: CDR1 MDHEN, CDR2 SYDVKM. Trimming left V 3 bases short and J 5 bases short, with 16 bases between. The CDR3 totals 16 residues. The CDR3 DNA follows: TGTGCCAGCAGTTTGTGGACAGGAGGGGGTACCGGGGAGCTGTTTTTT. This encodes CASSLWTGGGTGELFF.

The chain employs TRBV7-2 and TRBJ1-6, with D perhaps matching TRBD1 (6 bases). The CDR3 totals 15 residues. V was trimmed by 5 bases and J by 6 bases, leaving 14 bases between them. Germline CDR1 SGHTA, CDR2 FQGNSA. For the CDR3, the DNA is TGTGCCAGCAGCCCTAGACAGGCTAGTAATTCACCCCTCCACTTT. Translation: CASSPRQASNSPLHF.

The V and J genes are TRBV5-1 and TRBJ2-7; 10 positions match TRBD2. The V gene's germline CDR1 is SGHRS and CDR2 YFSETQ. There are 12 residues in the CDR3. The V and J ends lost 4 bases and 9 bases, in that order; junction bases with no gene match: 4. The CDR3 DNA follows: TGCGCCAGCAGCCCTAGCGGGGGCCGGCAGTACTTC. Translating it yields CASSPSGGRQYF.

A few counts support this clone. This chain uses TRBV15 with TRBJ2-1; 10 nucleotides align to TRBD2. V was clipped by 5 bases and J by 5 bases; unmatched bases: 6. This CDR3 has 15 residues. The germline V gene encodes CDR1 LNHNV and CDR2 YYDKDF (reference sequence). CDR3 nucleotides: TGTGCCACCAGCGGCGGGACTAGCGACCACAATGAGCAGTTCTTC. As protein: CATSGGTSDHNEQFF.

The gene calls are TRBV18 and TRBJ2-3; TRBD2 matches 9 bases. J was trimmed by 1 base and V by 3 bases; bases with no gene match: 8. The CDR3 covers 17 residues. CDR1 and CDR2 (germline): KGHSH, LQKENI. The CDR3 DNA reads as TGTGCCAGCTCACCGGCGGGAGGGCCCCCTCGCACAGATACGCAGTATTTT. Translating it yields CASSPAGGPPRTDTQYF.

J is TRBJ2-7 and V is TRBV2; 7 positions match TRBD2. The germline CDR1 and CDR2 sequences are SNHLY and FYNNEI. The ends lost 7 bases at V and 5 bases at J; junction bases unmatched: 5. This CDR3 region has 12 residues. The CDR3 region is CASTSGLNEQYF. The CDR3 DNA sequence: TGTGCCAGCACTTCGGGACTAAACGAGCAGTACTTC. The variable domain in full, completed from reference TRBV2 and TRBJ2-7, reads EPEVTQTPSHQVTQMGQEVILRCVPISNHLYFYWYRQILGQKVEFLVSFYNNEISEKSEIFDDQFSVERPDGSNFTLKIRSTKLEDSAMYFCASTSGLNEQYFGPGTRLTVT.

The gene calls are TRBV25-1 and TRBJ2-3; tentatively, D is TRBD2 (5 bases). There are 15 residues in the CDR3. V was pared by 3 bases and J by 0 bases, with 10 bases between. Germline CDR1 and CDR2: MGHDK and SYGVNS. The CDR3 nucleotides read TGTGCCAGCAGTGAGGTCGGAGGTAGCACAGATACGCAGTATTTT. Its protein product is CASSEVGGSTDTQYF.